This TCR beta chain was observed in a study of blood T cell repertoires in COVID-19. Trimming at V came to 0 bases and at J to 4 bases, leaving 5 bases not matched to a gene. This CDR3 region has 16 residues. In germline, CDR1 is SGHRS, CDR2 YFSETQ. Seattle-derived patients entered the study during active infection and were followed longitudinally. Clones were sequenced by immunoSEQ multiplex PCR, and TCRdb holds only the in-frame ones, with some missing. The sample lists about 350,000 clones; roughly 87% were seen once. This clone was seen once. The clonotype was recovered from a woman aged 55-75 years with COVID-19, enrolled during active disease. The J gene is TRBJ2-1, the V gene TRBV5-1, with TRBD1 identical over 9 bases. Input material: peripheral blood. CDR3 sequence (DNA): TGCGCCAGCAGCTTGGAAAGGACAGGGGCTTACAATGAGCAGTTCTTC. Amino acid sequence: CASSLERTGAYNEQFF.